Listed here are 27 T cell receptor beta chains from one sample, sequenced in a study of shared clonotypes between healthy human individuals (dated by TCRdb to the early 2020s). Library creation used the immunoSEQ multiplex PCR assay. Entries here come from immuneACCESS through TCRdb and include only in-frame sequences with V and J called. Some clones fail to appear in such tables; in the studies checked, an unresolved V gene covers under half of the shortfall, and the cause of the remainder is unknown. The sample table holds about 2.3 million clones, of which 80% to 95% were seen once. Together, the top ten hold 0.3% to 0.4% of the sample. Sequencing was carried out using naive CD4+ T cells from PBMCs. This specimen's cell subset or site label, per the study, means: CD45RA+ positively selected. These receptors were collected from a man between 18 and 29 years old in good health. Some clones in this sample may be carry-over from other donors' samples.

The genes are TRBV28 and TRBJ2-7, with TRBD1 identical over 7 bases. Germline V gene sequence: CDR1 MDHEN, CDR2 SYDVKM. The J segment lost 0 bases and the V segment lost 5 bases, leaving 7 bases of the junction unmatched. The CDR3 length is 15 residues. The CDR3 reads CASSGMDRSSYEQYF. The CDR3 DNA sequence: TGTGCCAGCAGTGGCATGGACAGGAGCTCCTACGAGCAGTACTTC.

The chain links TRBV7-8 to TRBJ1-5, with 11 bases that match TRBD1. Unmatched junction bases numbered 4, after V lost 4 bases and J lost 5 bases. There are 15 residues in the CDR3. CDR1 and CDR2 (germline): SGHVS, FQNEAQ. The CDR3 loop reads CASSSGTGGYQPQHF. The CDR3 nucleotides read TGTGCCAGCAGCTCAGGGACAGGGGGTTATCAGCCCCAGCATTTT. The whole variable domain, filled in from reference TRBV7-8 and TRBJ1-5, reads GAGVSQSPRYKVAKRGQDVALRCDPISGHVSLFWYQQALGQGPEFLTYFQNEAQLDKSGLPSDRFFAERPEGSVSTLKIQRTQQEDSAVYLCASSSGTGGYQPQHFGDGTRLSIL.

The chain joins TRBV7-7 to TRBJ2-1, with 10 bases fitting TRBD1. Germline V gene sequence: CDR1 SSHAT, CDR2 FNYEAQ (reference sequence). This CDR3 spans 15 amino acids. Trimming cost V 4 bases and J 4 bases; bases outside gene matches: 4. CDR3 nucleotides: TGTGCCAGCAGCTCCCGACAGGGGGCTTACAATGAGCAGTTCTTC. It encodes CASSSRQGAYNEQFF.

The CDR3 coding sequence is TGTGCCAGCAGGTACCTAGGAGACGGGGAGCTGTTTTTT. This codes for CASRYLGDGELFF. The chain recombines TRBV2 with TRBJ2-2; D is unclear. From germline, CDR1 is SNHLY and CDR2 FYNNEI. V dropped 6 bases and J dropped 7 bases, with 12 bases sitting between them. This CDR3 region has 13 residues.

This clone was counted once. The J gene is TRBJ2-4, the V gene TRBV5-1, with TRBD1 identical over 7 bases. CDR3 length equals 17 residues. Germline CDR1 is SGHRS and CDR2 is YFSETQ. The trim removed 4 bases at V and 0 bases at J, leaving 10 bases unmatched. The CDR3 DNA is TGCGCCAGCAGCCCTAGGCCGGGACAGTTAGCCAAAAACATTCAGTACTTC. Translating it yields CASSPRPGQLAKNIQYF. Based on the CDR3 plus reference TRBV5-1 and TRBJ2-4, the full variable domain is KAGVTQTPRYLIKTRGQQVTLSCSPISGHRSVSWYQQTPGQGLQFLFEYFSETQRNKGNFPGRFSGRQFSNSRSEMNVSTLELGDSALYLCASSPRPGQLAKNIQYFGAGTRLSVL.

The gene calls are TRBV2 and TRBJ2-3; 12 nucleotides line up with TRBD2. The germline CDR1 and CDR2 sequences are SNHLY and FYNNEI. The CDR3 is 16 amino acids. Trimming at V came to 7 bases and at J to 4 bases, leaving 9 bases not matched to a gene. The DNA of the CDR3 is TGTGCCAGCATGGCCCGCCTAGCGGGAGGGCCAGATACGCAGTATTTT. This codes for CASMARLAGGPDTQYF.

This clone was detected a few times. Other DNA sequences in this sample translate to the same CDR3. The V gene is TRBV28, the J gene TRBJ2-7; D call uncertain. This CDR3 is 12 amino acids long. V gave up 1 base and J gave up 4 bases, with 5 bases separating them. The germline V gene encodes CDR1 MDHEN and CDR2 SYDVKM. CDR3 sequence (DNA): TGTGCCAGCAGTTTATTAGGGTACGAGCAGTACTTC. This translates into CASSLLGYEQYF.

This chain connects TRBV2 to TRBJ2-2; D might be TRBD1 (5 bases). CDR1 is SNHLY, CDR2 FYNNEI, per germline. The V end was cut by 4 bases, the J end by 2 bases, with 11 bases between. The CDR3 extends over 15 amino acids. Here the CDR3 reads CASSGTHQNTGELFF. CDR3 bases: TGTGCCAGCAGTGGGACACACCAAAACACCGGGGAGCTGTTTTTT.

The V call is TRBV7-2, the J call TRBJ2-1; the match to TRBD2 covers 8 bases. The length of the CDR3 is 16 residues. Losses at the gene ends were 2 bases for V and 0 bases for J; bases not matched to a gene: 3. Per germline, CDR1 SGHTA and CDR2 FQGNSA. The CDR3 DNA reads as TGTGCCAGCAGCTTAATTAGCGGGACCTCCTACAATGAGCAGTTCTTC. Translated, it gives CASSLISGTSYNEQFF. Combining the CDR3 with reference TRBV7-2 and TRBJ2-1 gives the whole variable domain GAGVSQSPSNKVTEKGKDVELRCDPISGHTALYWYRQSLGQGLEFLIYFQGNSAPDKSGLPSDRFSAERTGGSVSTLTIQRTQQEDSAVYLCASSLISGTSYNEQFFGPGTRLTVL.

V is TRBV9 and J is TRBJ2-1; a weak D match, TRBD1 (6 bases). Per the germline V gene, CDR1 is SGDLS and CDR2 is YYNGEE. The CDR3 has 15 amino acids. Trimming cost V 4 bases and J 4 bases, with 15 bases left between them. In DNA form, the CDR3 reads TGTGCCAGCAGCCTCTCCGGGACACTTTACAATGAGCAGTTCTTC. Its protein is CASSLSGTLYNEQFF.

The rearrangement links TRBV6-1 to TRBJ2-7, with D hard to call. V was pared by 7 bases and J by 3 bases, with 10 bases between. CDR3 length equals 12 residues. Looked up from germline, CDR1 is MNHNS and CDR2 is SASEGT. The CDR3: CASTTSNYEQYF. The CDR3 coding sequence is TGTGCCAGCACAACCAGTAACTACGAGCAGTACTTC.

The chain recombines TRBV28 with TRBJ2-2; 9 bases agree with TRBD1. V was pared by 2 bases and J by 5 bases, with 6 bases of the junction left unmatched. The CDR3 has 16 amino acids. Germline lookup yields CDR1 MDHEN and CDR2 SYDVKM. Written as DNA, the CDR3 is TGTGCCAGCAGTTTAGATGGGACAGGGAGGACCGGGGAGCTGTTTTTT. Its protein product is CASSLDGTGRTGELFF.

The chain couples TRBV5-6 to TRBJ1-3; D unclear. In germline, CDR1 is SGHDT, CDR2 YYEEEE. V lost 4 bases, J lost 0 bases, and 14 bases lay in between. This CDR3 has 16 amino acids. CDR3 sequence (DNA): TGTGCCAGCAGCCGGCCCCCCGATTACTCTGGAAACACCATATATTTT. It translates to CASSRPPDYSGNTIYF.

This chain joins TRBV27 and TRBJ2-7, with a weak D call TRBD2 (6 bases). The CDR3 consists of 16 residues. The V gene's germline CDR1 is MNHEY and CDR2 SMNVEV (reference sequence). Trimming pared 6 bases from V and 2 bases from J, leaving 20 bases between. The CDR3 protein is CASRTGSFGTPYEQYF. DNA for the CDR3: TGTGCCAGCAGAACCGGGAGTTTCGGGACCCCCTACGAGCAGTACTTC.

V is TRBV5-1 and J is TRBJ2-1; no firm D call. Deletions cut 3 bases from V and 4 bases from J, with 8 bases between. The V gene's germline CDR1 is SGHRS and CDR2 YFSETQ. The CDR3 runs to 13 residues. CDR3 residues: CASSWIPYNEQFF. Here the CDR3 DNA reads TGCGCCAGCAGCTGGATACCTTACAATGAGCAGTTCTTC.

This chain links TRBV29-1 with TRBJ2-2, with a weak D call TRBD1 (6 bases). Germline V gives CDR1 SQVTM, CDR2 ANQGSEA. V gave up 6 bases and J gave up 6 bases, with 23 bases separating them. CDR3 length equals 16 residues. The CDR3 nucleotides are TGCAGCGTCCTCGAGGGGGTAGTCGGTGGTCCCGGGGAGCTGTTTTTT. Its protein is CSVLEGVVGGPGELFF.

The chain recombines TRBV27 with TRBJ2-1; 12 nucleotides align to TRBD2. In germline, CDR1 is MNHEY, CDR2 SMNVEV (reference sequence). J was trimmed by 9 bases and V by 7 bases; bases with no gene match: 7. The length of the CDR3 is 14 residues. In nucleotides, the CDR3 is TGTGCCAGCACCCTGCTAGCGGGAGGGGGTGAGCAGTTCTTC. It encodes CASTLLAGGGEQFF.

This chain uses TRBV28 with TRBJ1-1; D gene unclear. This CDR3 has 11 amino acids. CDR1 and CDR2 from the germline V gene are MDHEN and SYDVKM. The ends were cut back, 2 bases at V and 10 bases at J, with 8 bases in the middle. The CDR3 region has the DNA TGTGCCAGCAGTTTAGGTATGGGAGCTTTCTTT. It specifies CASSLGMGAFF.

This clone showed up just once. This CDR3 is CASSLVSTEAGNTIYF. The CDR3 DNA follows: TGTGCCAGCAGCTTAGTATCCACGGAGGCTGGAAACACCATATATTTT. The rearrangement uses TRBV7-2 and TRBJ1-3; D not certain. This CDR3 comprises 16 residues. Per germline, CDR1 SGHTA and CDR2 FQGNSA. V was clipped by 1 base and J by 2 bases, with 12 bases between them.

The chain joins TRBV5-6 to TRBJ1-4; TRBD1 aligns across 9 bases. Losses at the gene ends were 4 bases for V and 4 bases for J; bases not matched to a gene: 11. CDR3 length: 17 residues. Germline CDR1 and CDR2: SGHDT and YYEEEE. CDR3 DNA: TGTGCCAGCAGCCGCCGGACAGGGGAAAATCGTAATGAAAAACTGTTTTTT. The encoded protein is CASSRRTGENRNEKLFF.

This sequence joins TRBV4-1 and TRBJ2-4; TRBD1 or TRBD2 may be the D gene (5 bases each). V lost 1 base and J 6 bases, leaving 13 bases between the germline ends. Germline CDR1 MGHRA, CDR2 YSYEKL. This CDR3 has 15 residues. The CDR3 region has the DNA TGCGCCAGCAGCCAAGGAGACAGCCGGGGAAACATTCAGTACTTC. Residues: CASSQGDSRGNIQYF.

The rearrangement links TRBV6-5 to TRBJ1-2, with D perhaps TRBD1 (6 bases). The CDR3 runs to 16 residues. The germline gives CDR1 MNHEY, CDR2 SVGAGI. Trimming pared 0 bases from V and 6 bases from J, leaving 17 bases between. In nucleotides, the CDR3 is TGTGCCAGCAGTTACTCGTCCGGGACATTTTTTGATGGCTACACCTTC. Protein product: CASSYSSGTFFDGYTF.

The chain recombines TRBV7-6 with TRBJ2-5; no firm D call. The germline V gene encodes CDR1 SGHVS and CDR2 FNYEAQ. This CDR3 is 10 amino acids long. Trimming removed 5 bases from V and 5 bases from J, with 3 bases in between. CDR3 protein: CASSTETQYF. In nucleotides, the CDR3 is TGTGCCAGCAGCACGGAGACCCAGTACTTC. Full variable domain (missing parts from reference TRBV7-6 and TRBJ2-5): GAGVSQSPRYKVTKRGQDVALRCDPISGHVSLYWYRQALGQGPEFLTYFNYEAQQDKSGLPNDRFSAERPEGSISTLTIQRTEQRDSAMYRCASSTETQYFGPGTRLLVL.

The V and J genes are TRBV7-9 and TRBJ2-5, with a possible D match to TRBD2 (5 bases). CDR1 and CDR2 from the germline V gene are SEHNR and FQNEAQ (reference sequence). Between the trimmed V and J ends, which lost 1 base and 4 bases, there was a span of 10 bases. The CDR3 runs 14 residues. The CDR3 DNA is TGTGCCAGCAGCTTAGGGGTAGCGCGAGAGACCCAGTACTTC. This gives the protein CASSLGVARETQYF.

The V and J genes are TRBV7-8 and TRBJ2-1; D call uncertain. The germline gives CDR1 SGHVS, CDR2 FQNEAQ. With 1 base removed from V and 9 bases from J, the gap between germline ends came to 13 bases. The CDR3 consists of 14 residues. CDR3: CASSLEPYSGEQFF. CDR3 nucleotides: TGTGCCAGCAGCTTAGAGCCCTATTCGGGTGAGCAGTTCTTC.

About this clone: This sample includes further DNA sequences coding for the same CDR3. The J gene is TRBJ1-4, the V gene TRBV29-1; D is unresolved. This CDR3 is built from 12 residues. V was shortened by 4 bases and J by 1 base, with 4 bases between the two germline ends. CDR1 is SQVTM, CDR2 ANQGSEA, per germline. The CDR3 protein is CSVGRTNEKLFF. As DNA, the CDR3 is TGCAGCGTTGGGAGAACTAATGAAAAACTGTTTTTT. The entire variable domain, with the rest obtained from reference TRBV29-1 and TRBJ1-4, is as follows: SAVISQKPSRDICQRGTSLTIQCQVDSQVTMMFWYRQQPGQSLTLIATANQGSEATYESGFVIDKFPISRPNLTFSTLTVSNMSPEDSSIYLCSVGRTNEKLFFGSGTQLSVL.

This chain links TRBV11-3 with TRBJ2-2; 10 nucleotides align to TRBD1. Germline-derived CDR1 and CDR2 are SGHNT and YENEEA. The junction had 1 base not matched to a gene; V was cut back by 3 bases and J by 6 bases. This CDR3 spans 14 amino acids. This CDR3 is CASSLTGGPGELFF. The CDR3 coding sequence is TGTGCCAGCAGCTTGACAGGGGGCCCCGGGGAGCTGTTTTTT.